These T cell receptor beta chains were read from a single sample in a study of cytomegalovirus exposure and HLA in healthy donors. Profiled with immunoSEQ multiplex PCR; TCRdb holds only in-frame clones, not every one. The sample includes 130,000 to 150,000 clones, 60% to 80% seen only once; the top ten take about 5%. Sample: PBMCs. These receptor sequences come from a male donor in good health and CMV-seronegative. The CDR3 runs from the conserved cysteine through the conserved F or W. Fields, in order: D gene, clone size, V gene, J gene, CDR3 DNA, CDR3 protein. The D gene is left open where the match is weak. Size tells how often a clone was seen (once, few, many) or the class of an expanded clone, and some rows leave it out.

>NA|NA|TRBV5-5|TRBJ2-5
TGTGCCAGCAGCTCTGGACAACTGACCCATTTGGAGACCCAGTACTTC
CASSSGQLTHLETQYF
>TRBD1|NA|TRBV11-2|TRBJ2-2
TGTGCCAGCAGCCCTAACAGGGGGCGACACGGGGAGCTGTTTTTT
CASSPNRGRHGELFF
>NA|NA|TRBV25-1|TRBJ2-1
TGTGCCAGCAGTCCGGGGATGAACAATGAGCAGTTCTTC
CASSPGMNNEQFF
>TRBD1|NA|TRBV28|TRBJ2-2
TGTGCCAGCGCCGACAGGGGGCGTCTCACCGGGGAGCTGTTTTTT
CASADRGRLTGELFF
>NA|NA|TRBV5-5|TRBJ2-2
TGTGCCAGCAGCCTGGACAGTTACACCGGGGAGCTGTTTTTT
CASSLDSYTGELFF
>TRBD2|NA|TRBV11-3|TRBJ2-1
TGTGCCAGCAGCTTCGCTTACGCTAGCGGGGCCAGGGGTGAGCAGTTCTTC
CASSFAYASGARGEQFF
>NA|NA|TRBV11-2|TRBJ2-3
TGTGCCAGCAGCCGCATCGGGGGGACAACAGATACGCAGTATTTT
CASSRIGGTTDTQYF
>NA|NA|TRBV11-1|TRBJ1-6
TGTGCCAGCAGCGGCACCTTACCGGGGTCACCCCTCCACTTT
CASSGTLPGSPLHF
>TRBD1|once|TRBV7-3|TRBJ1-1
TGTGCCAGCAGCTTACCACAATGGGGACAGGGCAACACTGAAGCTTTCTTT
CASSLPQWGQGNTEAFF
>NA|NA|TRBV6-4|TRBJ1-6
TGTGCCAGCAGTGACCCGCAGGGAAGGGGATCACCCCTCCACTTT
CASSDPQGRGSPLHF
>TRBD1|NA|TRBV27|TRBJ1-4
TGTGCCAGCAGTTTAATTCCCCCCCTCCGGGACAGGGGTCGGGGAGAAAAACTGTTTTTT
CASSLIPPLRDRGRGEKLFF
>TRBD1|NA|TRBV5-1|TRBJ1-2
TGCGCCAGCAGCTTCCAGGGGGGAAATGTCGGCTATGGCTACACCTTC
CASSFQGGNVGYGYTF
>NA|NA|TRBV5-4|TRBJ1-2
TGTGCCAGCAGCCAAGCCGGGGGGTTAGGGTATGGCTACACCTTC
CASSQAGGLGYGYTF
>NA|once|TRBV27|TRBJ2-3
TGTGCCAGCAGTCGTGGGGCGAGCACAGATACGCAGTATTTT
CASSRGASTDTQYF
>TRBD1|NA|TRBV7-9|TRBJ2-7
TGTGCCAGCAGCTTAGTGTGGCAGGGGGCTGGGGAGCAGTACTTC
CASSLVWQGAGEQYF
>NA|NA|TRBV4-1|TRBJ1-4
TGCGCCAGCAGCCAAGGGGAGTGGGGAGCAACTAATGAAAAACTGTTTTTT
CASSQGEWGATNEKLFF
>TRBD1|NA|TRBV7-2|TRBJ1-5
TGTGCCAGCAGACGGACAGGGAACAATCAGCCCCAGCATTTT
CASRRTGNNQPQHF
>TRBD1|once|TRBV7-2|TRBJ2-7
TGTGCCAGCAGCACCTGGACAGGGAACTACGAGCAGTACTTC
CASSTWTGNYEQYF
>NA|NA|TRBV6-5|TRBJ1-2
TGTGCCAGCGCGCGGGCGAACTATGGCTACACCTTC
CASARANYGYTF
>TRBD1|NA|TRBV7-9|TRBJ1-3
TGTGCCAGCAGCTTAGGAGGGGGCGGTGGAAACATCATATATTTT
CASSLGGGGGNIIYF
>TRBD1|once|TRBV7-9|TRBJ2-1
TGTGCCAGCAGCTTAGAGGGGGCCTCGGCCCGGAATGAGCAGTTCTTC
CASSLEGASARNEQFF
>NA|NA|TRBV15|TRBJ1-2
TGTGCCACCAGCAGAGACCAGGGAGGCTACACCTTC
CATSRDQGGYTF
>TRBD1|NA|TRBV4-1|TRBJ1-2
TGCGCCAGCAGCCAGGGGACAGGGAAAGGCTACACCTTC
CASSQGTGKGYTF
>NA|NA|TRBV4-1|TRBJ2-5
TGCGCCAGCAGCCAAGATCCGCAGGGGAAGACCCAGTACTTC
CASSQDPQGKTQYF
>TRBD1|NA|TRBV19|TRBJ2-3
TGTGCCAGTAGTATTGGCCAGGGGGCTGCAGATACGCAGTATTTT
CASSIGQGAADTQYF
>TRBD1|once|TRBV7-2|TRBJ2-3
TGTGCCGGCAGCATTGTAGGGACAGGGGGAAACACAGATACGCAGTATTTT
CAGSIVGTGGNTDTQYF
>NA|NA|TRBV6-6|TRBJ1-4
TGTGCCAGCAGGCCGACGGGAGCAACTAATGAAAAACTGTTTTTT
CASRPTGATNEKLFF
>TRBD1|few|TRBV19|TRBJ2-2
TGTGCCAGCTGCTCCGGGACAGGGGTTAGGACCGGGGAGCTGTTTTTT
CASCSGTGVRTGELFF
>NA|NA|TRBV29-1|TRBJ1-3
TGCAGCGTTGGGGGGAGAGACAGCAGGGGAGACTCTGGAAACACCATATATTTT
CSVGGRDSRGDSGNTIYF
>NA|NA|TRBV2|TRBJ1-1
TGTGCCATAGGACAGAGACGGGACACTGAAGCTTTCTTT
CAIGQRRDTEAFF
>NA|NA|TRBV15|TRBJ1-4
TGTGCCACCAGCAGAGATGGGCTCAGGGAAAAACTGTTTTTT
CATSRDGLREKLFF
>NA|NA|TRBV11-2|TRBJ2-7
TGTGCCAGCAGCTTGGCGGGAACCTACGAGCAGTACTTC
CASSLAGTYEQYF
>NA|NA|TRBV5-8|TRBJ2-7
TGTGCCAGCAGCCGGGCTCGGGGGAAACCAACCTACGAGCAGTACTTC
CASSRARGKPTYEQYF
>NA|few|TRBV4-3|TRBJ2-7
TGCGCCAGCAGCCAAGATGAACAGGGAGGGAACTACGAGCAGTACTTC
CASSQDEQGGNYEQYF